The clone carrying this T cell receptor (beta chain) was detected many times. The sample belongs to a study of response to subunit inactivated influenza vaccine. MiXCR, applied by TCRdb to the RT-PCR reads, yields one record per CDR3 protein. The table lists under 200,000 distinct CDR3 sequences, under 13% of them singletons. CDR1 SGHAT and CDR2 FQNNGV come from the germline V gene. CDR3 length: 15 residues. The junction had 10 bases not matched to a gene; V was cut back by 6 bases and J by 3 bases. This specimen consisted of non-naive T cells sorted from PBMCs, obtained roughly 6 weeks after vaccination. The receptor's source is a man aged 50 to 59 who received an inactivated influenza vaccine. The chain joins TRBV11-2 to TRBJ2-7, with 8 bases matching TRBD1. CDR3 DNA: TGTGCCAGCAGACTACATGGGGGACAGGTCTACGAGCAGTACTTC. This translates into CASRLHGGQVYEQYF.